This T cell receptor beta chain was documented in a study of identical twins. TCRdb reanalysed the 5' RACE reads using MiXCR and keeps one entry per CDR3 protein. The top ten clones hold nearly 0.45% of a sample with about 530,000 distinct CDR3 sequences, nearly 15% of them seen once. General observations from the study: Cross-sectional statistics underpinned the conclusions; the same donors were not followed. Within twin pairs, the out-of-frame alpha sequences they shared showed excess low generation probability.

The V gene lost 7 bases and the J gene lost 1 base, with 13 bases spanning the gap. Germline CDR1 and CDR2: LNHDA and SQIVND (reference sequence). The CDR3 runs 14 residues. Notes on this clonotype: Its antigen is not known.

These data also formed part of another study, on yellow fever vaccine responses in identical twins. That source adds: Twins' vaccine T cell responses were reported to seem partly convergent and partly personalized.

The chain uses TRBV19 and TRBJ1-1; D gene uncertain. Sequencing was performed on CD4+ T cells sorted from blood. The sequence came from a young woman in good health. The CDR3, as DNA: TGTGCCAGTACCGACCTAGGTGAGAACACTGAAGCTTTCTTT. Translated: CASTDLGENTEAFF.